This T cell receptor beta chain comes out of a study of blood T cells in healthy people across ages. Study overall: Capturing about one barcoded beta molecule per two T cells was achieved by template switching.

Remarks on this clonotype: Its antigen is as yet unknown.

Regarding the study as a whole: With age, beta diversity per million T cells declined roughly linearly, significantly by 40.

Donors ranged from roughly 6 to 100 years old and were healthy Caucasians in Russia. The CDR3 sequence is 17 residues long. CDR1 and CDR2 (germline): SGDLS, YYNGEE. Losses at the gene ends were 0 bases for V and 6 bases for J; bases not matched to a gene: 9. A second 7 to 11 cycle PCR used barcoded and J-beta primers. Using its own MiXCR run on the 5' RACE reads, TCRdb lists one record per CDR3 protein. The sample lists some 560,000 distinct CDR3 sequences, approximately 26% occurring once. The same sample was also studied in work on T cells of mothers and their children. From that second work: Per child, 2.5 million to 3.5 million TCR beta CDR3 reads were obtained, against over 8.5 million per mother.

The rearrangement links TRBV9 to TRBJ2-4; 10 nucleotides align to TRBD2. The TCR sequence derives from a boy between 2 and 10 years old in good health. The sequenced sample was blood. CDR3 DNA sequence: TGTGCCAGCAGCGTAGGGTGGAGCGGGAGGGCCGGAAACATTCAGTACTTC. This gives the protein CASSVGWSGRAGNIQYF.